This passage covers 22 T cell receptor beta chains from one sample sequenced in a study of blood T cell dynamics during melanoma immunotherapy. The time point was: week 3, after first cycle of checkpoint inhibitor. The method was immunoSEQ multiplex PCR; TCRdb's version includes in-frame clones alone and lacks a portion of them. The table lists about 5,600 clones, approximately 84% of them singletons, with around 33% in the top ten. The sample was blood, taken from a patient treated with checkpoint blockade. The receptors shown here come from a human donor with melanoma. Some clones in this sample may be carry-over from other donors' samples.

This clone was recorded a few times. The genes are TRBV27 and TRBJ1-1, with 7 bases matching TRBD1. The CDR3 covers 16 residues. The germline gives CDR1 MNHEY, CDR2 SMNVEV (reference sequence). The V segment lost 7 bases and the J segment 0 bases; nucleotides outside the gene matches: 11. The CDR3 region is CASTHRGGRMNTEAFF. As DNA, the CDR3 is TGTGCCAGCACTCACAGGGGAGGGAGGATGAACACTGAAGCTTTCTTT.

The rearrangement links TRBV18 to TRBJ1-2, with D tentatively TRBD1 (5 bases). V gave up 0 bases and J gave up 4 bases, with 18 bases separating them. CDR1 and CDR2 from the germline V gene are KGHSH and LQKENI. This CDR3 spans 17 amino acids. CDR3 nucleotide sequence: TGTGCCAGCTCACCACCCGGTGGGGGTACTTGGGCCTATGGCTACACCTTC. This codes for CASSPPGGGTWAYGYTF.

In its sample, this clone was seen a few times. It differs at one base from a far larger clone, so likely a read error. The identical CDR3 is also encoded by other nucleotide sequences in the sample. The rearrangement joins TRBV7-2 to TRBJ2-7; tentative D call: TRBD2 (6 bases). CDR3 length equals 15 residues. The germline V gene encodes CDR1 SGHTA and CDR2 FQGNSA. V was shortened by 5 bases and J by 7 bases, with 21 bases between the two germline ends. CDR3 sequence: CASSQAGQGNEEQYF. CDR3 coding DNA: TGTGCCAGCAGCCAGGCGGGGCAGGGAAATGAAGAGCAGTACTTC.

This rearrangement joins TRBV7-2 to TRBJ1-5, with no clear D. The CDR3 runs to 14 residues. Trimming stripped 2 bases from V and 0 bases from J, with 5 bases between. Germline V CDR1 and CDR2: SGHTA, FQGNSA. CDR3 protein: CASSLLGSNQPQHF. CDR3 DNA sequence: TGTGCCAGCAGCTTACTTGGTAGCAATCAGCCCCAGCATTTT.

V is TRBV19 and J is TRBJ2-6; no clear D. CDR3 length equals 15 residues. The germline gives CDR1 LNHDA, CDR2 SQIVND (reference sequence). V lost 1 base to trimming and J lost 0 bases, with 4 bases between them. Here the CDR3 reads CASSIGPSGANVLTF. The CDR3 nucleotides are TGTGCCAGTAGTATAGGACCCTCTGGGGCCAACGTCCTGACTTTC.

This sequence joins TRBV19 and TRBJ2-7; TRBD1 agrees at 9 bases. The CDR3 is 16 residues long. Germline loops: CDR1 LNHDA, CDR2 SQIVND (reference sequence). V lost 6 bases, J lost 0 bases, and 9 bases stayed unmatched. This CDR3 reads CASSRPGTGSSYEQYF. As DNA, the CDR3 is TGTGCCAGTAGCCGCCCCGGGACAGGGTCCTCCTACGAGCAGTACTTC.

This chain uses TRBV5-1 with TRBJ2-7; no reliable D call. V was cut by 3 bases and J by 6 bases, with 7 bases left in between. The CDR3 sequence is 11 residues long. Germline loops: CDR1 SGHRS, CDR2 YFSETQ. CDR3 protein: CASSSASEQYF. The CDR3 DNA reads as TGCGCCAGCAGCTCCGCCAGCGAGCAGTACTTC.

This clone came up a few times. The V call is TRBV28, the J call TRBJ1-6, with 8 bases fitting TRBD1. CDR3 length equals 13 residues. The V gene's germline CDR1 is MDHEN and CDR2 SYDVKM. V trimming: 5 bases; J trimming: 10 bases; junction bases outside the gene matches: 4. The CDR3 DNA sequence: TGTGCCAGCAGTGACAGGGGATACTCACCCCTCCACTTT. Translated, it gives CASSDRGYSPLHF.

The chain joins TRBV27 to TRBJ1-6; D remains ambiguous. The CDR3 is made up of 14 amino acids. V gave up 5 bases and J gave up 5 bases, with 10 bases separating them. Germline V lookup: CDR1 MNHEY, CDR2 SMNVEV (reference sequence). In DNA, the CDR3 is TGTGCCAGCAGTACGGGAACGCATAATTCACCCCTCCACTTT. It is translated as CASSTGTHNSPLHF.

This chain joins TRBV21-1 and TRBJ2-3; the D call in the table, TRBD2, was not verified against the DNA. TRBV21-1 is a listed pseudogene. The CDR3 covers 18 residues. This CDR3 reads CASSKARGGSGATDTQYF. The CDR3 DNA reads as TGTGCCAGCAGCAAAGCGCGAGGTGGTAGCGGGGCCACAGATACGCAGTATTTT.

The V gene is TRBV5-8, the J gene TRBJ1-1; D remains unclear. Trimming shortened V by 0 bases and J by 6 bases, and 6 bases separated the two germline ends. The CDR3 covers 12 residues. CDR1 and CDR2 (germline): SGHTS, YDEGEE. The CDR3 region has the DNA TGTGCCAGCAGCTTGGTAGCATCTGAAGCTTTCTTT. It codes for CASSLVASEAFF.

CDR3 sequence reads: CASSLGQGAFSYGYTF. The CDR3 nucleotides read TGTGCCAGCAGCTTGGGACAGGGGGCTTTCAGCTATGGCTACACCTTC. The chain employs TRBV5-4 and TRBJ1-2; 10 bases fit TRBD1. Germline V gene data show CDR1 as SGHNT and CDR2 as YYREEE (reference sequence). J gave up 4 bases and V 0 bases, and 6 bases lay outside the gene matches. This CDR3 is built from 16 residues.

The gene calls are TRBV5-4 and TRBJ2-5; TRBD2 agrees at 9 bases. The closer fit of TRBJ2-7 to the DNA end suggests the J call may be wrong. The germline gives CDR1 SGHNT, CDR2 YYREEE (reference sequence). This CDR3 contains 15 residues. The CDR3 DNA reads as TGTGCCAGCAGCCGAATTAGCGGGGGATATTACGAGCAGTACTTC. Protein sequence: CASSRISGGYYEQYF.

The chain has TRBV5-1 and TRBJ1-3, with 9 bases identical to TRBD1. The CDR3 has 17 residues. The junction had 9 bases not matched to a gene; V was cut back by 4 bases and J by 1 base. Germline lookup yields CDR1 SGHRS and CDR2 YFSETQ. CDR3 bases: TGCGCCAGCAGCAGGGACAGGGTCTCTTTGTCTGGAAACACCATATATTTT. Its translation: CASSRDRVSLSGNTIYF.

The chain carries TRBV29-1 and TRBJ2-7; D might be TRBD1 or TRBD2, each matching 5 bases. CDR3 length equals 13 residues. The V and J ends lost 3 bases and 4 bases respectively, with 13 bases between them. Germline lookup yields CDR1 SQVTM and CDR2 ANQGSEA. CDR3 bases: TGCAGCGTTGAGGGGGACGGACCTTACGAGCAGTACTTC. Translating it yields CSVEGDGPYEQYF.

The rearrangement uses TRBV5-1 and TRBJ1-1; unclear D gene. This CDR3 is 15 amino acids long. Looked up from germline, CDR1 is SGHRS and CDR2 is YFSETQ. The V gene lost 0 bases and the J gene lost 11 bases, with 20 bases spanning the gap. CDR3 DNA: TGCGCCAGCAGCTTGGAGGGAGCCAACCTTCTTGGCGCTTTCTTT. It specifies CASSLEGANLLGAFF.

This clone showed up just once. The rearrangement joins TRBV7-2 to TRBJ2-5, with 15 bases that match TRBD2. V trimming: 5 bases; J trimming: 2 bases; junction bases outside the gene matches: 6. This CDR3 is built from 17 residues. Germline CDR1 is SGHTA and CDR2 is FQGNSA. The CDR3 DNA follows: TGTGCCAGCAGCCCGTGGACTAGCGGGGGGGTACAAGAGACCCAGTACTTC. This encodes CASSPWTSGGVQETQYF.

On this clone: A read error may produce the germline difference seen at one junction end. The CDR3 coding sequence is TGTGCCAGCAGCTTAGAGGCCACAGGGGCAGTCTTC. This gives the protein CASSLEATGAVF. The V call is TRBV7-9, the J call TRBJ1-2; 7 nucleotides align to TRBD1. CDR3 length: 12 residues. Germline V gene data show CDR1 as SEHNR and CDR2 as FQNEAQ (reference sequence).

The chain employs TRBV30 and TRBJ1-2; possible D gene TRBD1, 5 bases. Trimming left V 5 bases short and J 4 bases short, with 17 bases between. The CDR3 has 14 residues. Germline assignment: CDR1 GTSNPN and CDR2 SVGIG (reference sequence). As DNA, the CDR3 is TGTGCCTGGGGGGGGAGCGGCAGGCTCTATGGCTACACCTTC. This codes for CAWGGSGRLYGYTF.

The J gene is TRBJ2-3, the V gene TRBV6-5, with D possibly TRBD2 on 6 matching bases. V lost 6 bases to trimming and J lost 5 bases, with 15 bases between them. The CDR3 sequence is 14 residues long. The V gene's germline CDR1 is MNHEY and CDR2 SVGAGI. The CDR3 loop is CASSFQRAGDTQYF. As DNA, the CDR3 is TGTGCCAGCAGCTTCCAGCGGGCTGGAGATACGCAGTATTTT.

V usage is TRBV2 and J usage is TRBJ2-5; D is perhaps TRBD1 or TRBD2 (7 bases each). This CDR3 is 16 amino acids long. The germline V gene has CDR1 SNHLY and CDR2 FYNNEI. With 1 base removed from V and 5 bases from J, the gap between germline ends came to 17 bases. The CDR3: CASSEVQGGQGETQYF. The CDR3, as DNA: TGTGCCAGCAGTGAAGTCCAGGGGGGGCAGGGGGAGACCCAGTACTTC. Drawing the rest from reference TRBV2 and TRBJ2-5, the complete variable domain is EPEVTQTPSHQVTQMGQEVILRCVPISNHLYFYWYRQILGQKVEFLVSFYNNEISEKSEIFDDQFSVERPDGSNFTLKIRSTKLEDSAMYFCASSEVQGGQGETQYFGPGTRLLVL.

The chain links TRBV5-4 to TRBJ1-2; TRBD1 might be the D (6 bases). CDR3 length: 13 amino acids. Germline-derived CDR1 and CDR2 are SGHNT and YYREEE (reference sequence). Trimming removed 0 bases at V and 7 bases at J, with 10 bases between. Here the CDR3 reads CASSLDGGVGYTF. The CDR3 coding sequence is TGTGCCAGCAGCTTGGACGGGGGCGTTGGCTACACCTTC.